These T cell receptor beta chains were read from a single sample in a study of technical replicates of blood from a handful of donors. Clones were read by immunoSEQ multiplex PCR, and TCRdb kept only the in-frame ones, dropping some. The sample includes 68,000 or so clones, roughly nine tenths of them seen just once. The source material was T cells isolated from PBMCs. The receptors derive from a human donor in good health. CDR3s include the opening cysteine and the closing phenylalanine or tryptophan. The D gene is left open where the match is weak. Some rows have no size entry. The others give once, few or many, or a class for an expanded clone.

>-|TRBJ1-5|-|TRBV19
CASIAGELRNQPQHF
TGTGCCAGTATAGCAGGGGAATTAAGGAATCAGCCCCAGCATTTT
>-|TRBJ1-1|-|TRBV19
CASRYFRGGDDTEAFF
TGTGCCAGTCGATATTTCAGGGGAGGGGACGACACTGAAGCTTTCTTT
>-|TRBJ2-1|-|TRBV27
CASSNGRPGPNEQFF
TGTGCCAGCAGTAATGGCCGCCCAGGGCCCAATGAGCAGTTCTTC
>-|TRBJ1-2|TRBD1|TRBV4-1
CASRRTGSAYGYTF
TGCGCCAGCAGAAGGACAGGAAGCGCCTATGGCTACACCTTC
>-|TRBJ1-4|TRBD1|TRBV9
CASSVSTGVNEKLFF
TGTGCCAGCAGCGTCTCAACAGGGGTCAATGAAAAACTGTTTTTT
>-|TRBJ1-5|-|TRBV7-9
CASSPGDSNQPQHF
TGTGCCAGCAGCCCCGGAGATAGCAATCAGCCCCAGCATTTT
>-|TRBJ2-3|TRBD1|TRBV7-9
CASEDQGQGTDTQYF
TGTGCCAGCGAAGATCAGGGACAGGGCACAGATACGCAGTATTTT
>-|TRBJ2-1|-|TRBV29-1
CSVEVGTNNEQFF
TGCAGCGTTGAAGTAGGGACAAACAATGAGCAGTTCTTC
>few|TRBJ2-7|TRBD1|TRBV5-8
CATFTPGQGLYEQYF
TGTGCCACCTTTACACCGGGACAGGGACTCTACGAGCAGTACTTC
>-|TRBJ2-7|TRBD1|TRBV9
CASRSGTGDEQYF
TGTGCCAGCAGATCCGGGACAGGGGACGAGCAGTACTTC
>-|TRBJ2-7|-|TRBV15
CATSRKGGTGRYEQYF
TGTGCCACCAGCAGGAAAGGCGGGACGGGTAGGTACGAGCAGTACTTC
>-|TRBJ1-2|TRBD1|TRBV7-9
CASSLGFGTGMVYTF
TGTGCCAGCAGCTTAGGTTTTGGGACAGGGATGGTCTACACCTTC
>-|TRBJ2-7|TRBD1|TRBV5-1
CASSLGGQLYEQYF
TGCGCCAGCAGCTTGGGGGGACAGCTCTACGAGCAGTACTTC
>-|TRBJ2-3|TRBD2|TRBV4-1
CASSQGRRLAVDTQYF
TGCGCCAGCAGCCAAGGTCGAAGACTAGCTGTAGATACGCAGTATTTT
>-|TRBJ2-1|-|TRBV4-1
CASSQGQGSLSHDEQFF
TGCGCCAGCAGCCAAGGGCAGGGTTCTCTTAGTCATGATGAGCAGTTCTTC
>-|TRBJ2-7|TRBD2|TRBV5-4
CASSRWLAGEQYF
TGTGCCAGCAGCCGCTGGCTAGCGGGCGAGCAGTACTTC
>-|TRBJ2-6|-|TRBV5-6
CASSTTSGANVLTF
TGTGCCAGCAGCACAACCTCCGGGGCCAACGTCCTGACTTTC
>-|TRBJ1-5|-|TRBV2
CASSEALAGNQPQHF
TGTGCCAGCAGTGAAGCGCTAGCAGGTAATCAGCCCCAGCATTTT
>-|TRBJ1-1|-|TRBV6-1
CASSEFGVNTEAFF
TGTGCCAGCAGTGAGTTCGGGGTGAACACTGAAGCTTTCTTT
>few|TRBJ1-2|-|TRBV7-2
CASRLQGYGYTF
TGTGCCAGCAGGTTACAGGGCTATGGCTACACCTTC
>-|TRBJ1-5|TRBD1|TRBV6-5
CASKDRVGSQPQHF
TGTGCCAGCAAAGACAGGGTAGGCAGTCAGCCCCAGCATTTT
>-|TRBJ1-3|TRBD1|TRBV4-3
CASSQTPSTGESGNTIYF
TGCGCCAGCAGCCAAACCCCCTCGACAGGGGAGTCTGGAAACACCATATATTTT
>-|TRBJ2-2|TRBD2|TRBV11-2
CASIISGRDIGELFF
TGTGCCAGCATCATTAGCGGGAGGGATATCGGGGAGCTGTTTTTT
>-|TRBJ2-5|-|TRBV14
CASSQDRTDQETQYF
TGTGCCAGCAGCCAAGATCGAACAGACCAAGAGACCCAGTACTTC
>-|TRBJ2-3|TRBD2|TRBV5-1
CASSFIGEGKITDTQYF
TGCGCCAGCAGCTTCATAGGGGAGGGGAAAATCACAGATACGCAGTATTTT
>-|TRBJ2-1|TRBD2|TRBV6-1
CASRILAGEANEQFF
TGTGCCAGCAGGATACTAGCGGGAGAGGCCAATGAGCAGTTCTTC
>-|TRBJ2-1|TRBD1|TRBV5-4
CASSLAGQGSYYNEQFF
TGTGCCAGCAGCTTAGCGGGACAGGGCTCTTACTACAATGAGCAGTTCTTC
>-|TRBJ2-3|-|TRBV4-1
CASSQVGGDEDTQYF
TGCGCCAGCAGCCAAGTGGGGGGAGATGAAGATACGCAGTATTTT
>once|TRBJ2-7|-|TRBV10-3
CAIRDSYEQYF
TGTGCCATCAGGGACAGTTACGAGCAGTACTTC
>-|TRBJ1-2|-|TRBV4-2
CASSYRVGYTF
TGTGCCAGCAGTTACAGGGTTGGCTACACCTTC
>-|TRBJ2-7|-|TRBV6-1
CASSGFAGLYEQYF
TGTGCCAGCAGTGGATTTGCAGGACTCTACGAGCAGTACTTC
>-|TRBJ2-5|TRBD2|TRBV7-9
CASRGEGPQETQYF
TGTGCCAGCAGAGGGGAGGGCCCTCAAGAGACCCAGTACTTC
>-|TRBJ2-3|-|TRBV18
CASSPRQPTDTQYF
TGTGCCAGCTCACCCCGACAGCCCACAGATACGCAGTATTTT
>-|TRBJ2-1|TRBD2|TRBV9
CASSSPASGVYNEQFF
TGTGCCAGCAGCTCTCCGGCTAGCGGGGTCTACAATGAGCAGTTCTTC
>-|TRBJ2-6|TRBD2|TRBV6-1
CASSEKGLAGGSRSGANVLTF
TGTGCCAGCAGTGAAAAAGGACTAGCGGGAGGTTCCCGCTCTGGGGCCAACGTCCTGACTTTC
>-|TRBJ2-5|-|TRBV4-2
CASSQDSAGSWETQYF
TGTGCCAGCAGCCAAGATTCGGCGGGATCATGGGAGACCCAGTACTTC
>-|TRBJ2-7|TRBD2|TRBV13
CASSYGLAGVGYEQYF
TGTGCCAGCAGCTACGGACTAGCGGGAGTTGGGTACGAGCAGTACTTC
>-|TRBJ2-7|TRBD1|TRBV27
CASSSTTGQVGPEQYF
TGTGCCAGCAGTTCTACGACGGGACAGGTCGGACCCGAGCAGTACTTC
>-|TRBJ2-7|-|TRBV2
CASSEAHGYEQYF
TGTGCCAGCAGTGAAGCGCACGGCTACGAGCAGTACTTC
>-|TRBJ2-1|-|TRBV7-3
CASSSLPLQGNEQFF
TGTGCCAGCAGCTCCTTACCATTACAGGGCAATGAGCAGTTCTTC